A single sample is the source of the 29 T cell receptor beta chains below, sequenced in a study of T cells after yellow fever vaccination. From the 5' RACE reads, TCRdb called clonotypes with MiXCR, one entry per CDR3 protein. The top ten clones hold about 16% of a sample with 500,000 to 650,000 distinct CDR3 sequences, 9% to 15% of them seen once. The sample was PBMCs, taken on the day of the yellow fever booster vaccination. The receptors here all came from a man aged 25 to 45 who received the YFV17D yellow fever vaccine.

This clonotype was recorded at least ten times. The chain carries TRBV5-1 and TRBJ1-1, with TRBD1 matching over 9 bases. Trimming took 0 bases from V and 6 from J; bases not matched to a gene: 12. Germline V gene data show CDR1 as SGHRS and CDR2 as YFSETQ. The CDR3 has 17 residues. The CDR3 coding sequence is TGCGCCAGCAGCTTGGAACAGGGGGCGCAGGGTGATGCTGAAGCTTTCTTT. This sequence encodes CASSLEQGAQGDAEAFF. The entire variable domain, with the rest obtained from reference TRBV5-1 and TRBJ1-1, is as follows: KAGVTQTPRYLIKTRGQQVTLSCSPISGHRSVSWYQQTPGQGLQFLFEYFSETQRNKGNFPGRFSGRQFSNSRSEMNVSTLELGDSALYLCASSLEQGAQGDAEAFFGQGTRLTVV.

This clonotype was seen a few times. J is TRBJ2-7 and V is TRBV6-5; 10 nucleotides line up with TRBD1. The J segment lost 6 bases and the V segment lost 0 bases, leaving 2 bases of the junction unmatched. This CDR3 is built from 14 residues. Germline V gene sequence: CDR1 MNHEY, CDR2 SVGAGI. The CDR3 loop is CASSYSTGGSEQYF. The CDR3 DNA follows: TGTGCCAGCAGTTACTCGACAGGGGGCTCCGAGCAGTACTTC.

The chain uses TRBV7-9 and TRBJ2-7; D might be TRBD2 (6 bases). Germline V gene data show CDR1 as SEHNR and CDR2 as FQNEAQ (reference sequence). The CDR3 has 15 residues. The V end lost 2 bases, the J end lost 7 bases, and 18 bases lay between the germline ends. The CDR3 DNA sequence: TGTGCCAGCAGCTTAAGTGCCCTCCGAGGAGGGGAGCAGTACTTC. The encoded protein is CASSLSALRGGEQYF. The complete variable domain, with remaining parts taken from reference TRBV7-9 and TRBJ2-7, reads DTGVSQNPRHKITKRGQNVTFRCDPISEHNRLYWYRQTLGQGPEFLTYFQNEAQLEKSRLLSDRFSAERPKGSFSTLEIQRTEQGDSAMYLCASSLSALRGGEQYFGPGTRLTVT.

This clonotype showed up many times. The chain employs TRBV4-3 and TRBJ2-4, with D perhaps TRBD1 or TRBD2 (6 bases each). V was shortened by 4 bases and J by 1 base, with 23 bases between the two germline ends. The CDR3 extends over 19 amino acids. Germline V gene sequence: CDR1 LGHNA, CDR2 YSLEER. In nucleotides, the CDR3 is TGCGCCAGCAGCCTCCGGGCCGGGGGCCGGGAGTCGGCCAAAAACATTCAGTACTTC. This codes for CASSLRAGGRESAKNIQYF.

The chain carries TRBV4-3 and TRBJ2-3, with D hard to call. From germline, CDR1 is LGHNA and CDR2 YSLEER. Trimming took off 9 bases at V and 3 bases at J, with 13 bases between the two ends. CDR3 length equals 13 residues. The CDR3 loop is CASSVSGTDTQYF. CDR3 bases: TGCGCCAGTTCAGTAAGTGGTACAGATACGCAGTATTTT.

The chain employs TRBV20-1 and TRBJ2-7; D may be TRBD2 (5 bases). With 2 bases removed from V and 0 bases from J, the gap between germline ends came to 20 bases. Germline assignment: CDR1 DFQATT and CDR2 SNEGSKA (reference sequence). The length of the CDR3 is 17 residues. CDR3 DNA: TGCAGTGCTAGATACCGGACGGGCGGGTTCAGCTCCTACGAGCAGTACTTC. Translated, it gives CSARYRTGGFSSYEQYF.

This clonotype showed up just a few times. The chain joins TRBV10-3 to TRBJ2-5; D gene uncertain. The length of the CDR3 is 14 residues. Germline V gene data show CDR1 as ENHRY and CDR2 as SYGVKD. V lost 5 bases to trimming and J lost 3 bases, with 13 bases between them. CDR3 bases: TGTGCCATCAGTCAATCGGACGGTAAAGAGACCCAGTACTTC. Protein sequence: CAISQSDGKETQYF.

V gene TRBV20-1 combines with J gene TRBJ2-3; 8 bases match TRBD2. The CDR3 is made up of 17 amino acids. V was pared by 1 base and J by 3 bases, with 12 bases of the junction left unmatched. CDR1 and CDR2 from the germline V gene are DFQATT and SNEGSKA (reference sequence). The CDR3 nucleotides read TGCAGTGCTAGAGGTTTCAGGTTTAGCGGGACGACAGATACGCAGTATTTT. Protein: CSARGFRFSGTTDTQYF.

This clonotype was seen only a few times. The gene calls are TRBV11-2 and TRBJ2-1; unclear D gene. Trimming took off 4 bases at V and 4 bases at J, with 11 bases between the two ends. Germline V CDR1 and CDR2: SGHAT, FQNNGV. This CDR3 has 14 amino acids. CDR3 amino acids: CASSSQSPYNEQFF. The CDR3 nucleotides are TGTGCCAGCAGCTCTCAGAGTCCTTACAATGAGCAGTTCTTC. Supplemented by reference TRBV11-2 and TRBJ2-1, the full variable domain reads EAGVAQSPRYKIIEKRQSVAFWCNPISGHATLYWYQQILGQGPKLLIQFQNNGVVDDSQLPKDRFSAERLKGVDSTLKIQPAKLEDSAVYLCASSSQSPYNEQFFGPGTRLTVL.

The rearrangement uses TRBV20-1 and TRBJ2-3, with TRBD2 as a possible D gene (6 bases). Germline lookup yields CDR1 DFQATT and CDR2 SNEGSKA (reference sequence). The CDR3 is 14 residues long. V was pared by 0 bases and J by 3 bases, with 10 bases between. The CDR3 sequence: CSARDRAGTDTQYF. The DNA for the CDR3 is TGCAGTGCTAGAGATAGGGCGGGGACAGATACGCAGTATTTT.

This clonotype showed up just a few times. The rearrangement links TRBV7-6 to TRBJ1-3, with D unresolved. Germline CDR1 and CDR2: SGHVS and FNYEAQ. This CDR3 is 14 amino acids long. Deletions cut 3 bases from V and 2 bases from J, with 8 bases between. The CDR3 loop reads CASSFGKTGNTIYF. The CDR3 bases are TGTGCCAGCAGCTTTGGAAAGACTGGAAACACCATATATTTT.

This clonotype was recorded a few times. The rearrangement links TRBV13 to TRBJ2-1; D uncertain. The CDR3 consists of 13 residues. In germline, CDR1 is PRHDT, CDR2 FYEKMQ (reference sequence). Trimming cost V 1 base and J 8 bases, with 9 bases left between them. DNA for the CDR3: TGTGCCAGCAGCTTAGTGGGGTCGGATGAGCAGTTCTTC. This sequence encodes CASSLVGSDEQFF.

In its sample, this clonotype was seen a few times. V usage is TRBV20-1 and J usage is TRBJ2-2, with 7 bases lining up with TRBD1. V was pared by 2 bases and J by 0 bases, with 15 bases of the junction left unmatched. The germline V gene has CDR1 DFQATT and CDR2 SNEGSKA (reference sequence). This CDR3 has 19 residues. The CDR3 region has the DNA TGCAGTGCTAGACGGACAGGTACCCTTACTAGGGCGAACACCGGGGAGCTGTTTTTT. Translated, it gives CSARRTGTLTRANTGELFF.

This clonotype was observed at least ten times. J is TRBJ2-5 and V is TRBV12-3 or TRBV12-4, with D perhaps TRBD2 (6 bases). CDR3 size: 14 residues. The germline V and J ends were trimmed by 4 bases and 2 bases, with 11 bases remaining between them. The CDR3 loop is CASSSLGRQETQYF. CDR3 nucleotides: TGTGCCAGCAGTTCCCTGGGGAGGCAAGAGACCCAGTACTTC.

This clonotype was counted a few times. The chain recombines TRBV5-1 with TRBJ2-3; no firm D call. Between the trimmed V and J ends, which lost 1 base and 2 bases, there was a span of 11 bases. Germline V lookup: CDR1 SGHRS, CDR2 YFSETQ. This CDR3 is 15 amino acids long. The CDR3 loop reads CASSLSGRNTDTQYF. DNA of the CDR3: TGCGCCAGCAGCTTGTCAGGCAGGAACACAGATACGCAGTATTTT.

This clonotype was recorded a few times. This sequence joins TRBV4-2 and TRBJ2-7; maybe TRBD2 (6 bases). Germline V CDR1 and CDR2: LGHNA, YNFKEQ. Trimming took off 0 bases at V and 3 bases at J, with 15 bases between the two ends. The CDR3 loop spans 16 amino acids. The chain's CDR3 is CASSQDVAGMDYEQYF. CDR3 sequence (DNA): TGTGCCAGCAGCCAAGATGTGGCGGGAATGGACTACGAGCAGTACTTC.

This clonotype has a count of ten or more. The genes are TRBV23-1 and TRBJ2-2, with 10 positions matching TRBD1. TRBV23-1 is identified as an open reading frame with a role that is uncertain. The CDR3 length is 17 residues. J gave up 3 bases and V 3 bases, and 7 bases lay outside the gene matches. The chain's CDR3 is CASSQSGTGVYTGELFF. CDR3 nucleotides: TGCGCCAGCAGTCAGTCCGGGACAGGGGTTTACACCGGGGAGCTGTTTTTT.

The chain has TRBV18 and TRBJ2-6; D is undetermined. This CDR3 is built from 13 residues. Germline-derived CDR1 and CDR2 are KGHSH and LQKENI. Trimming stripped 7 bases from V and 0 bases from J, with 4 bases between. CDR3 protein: CASLDSGANVLTF. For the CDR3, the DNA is TGTGCCAGCTTAGACTCTGGGGCCAACGTCCTGACTTTC. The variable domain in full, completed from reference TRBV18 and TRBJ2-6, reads NAGVMQNPRHLVRRRGQEARLRCSPMKGHSHVYWYRQLPEEGLKFMVYLQKENIIDESGMPKERFSAEFPKEGPSILRIQQVVRGDSAAYFCASLDSGANVLTFGAGSRLTVL.

CDR3 DNA sequence: TGCGCCAGCAGTGAGCCCAGAGGGACCCAGTACTTC. Translation gives CASSEPRGTQYF. The chain links TRBV10-2 to TRBJ2-5; D gene unclear. CDR1 is WSHSY and CDR2 is SAAADI in the germline V gene. The germline V and J ends were trimmed by 2 bases and 7 bases, with 8 bases remaining between them. The CDR3 is 12 residues long.

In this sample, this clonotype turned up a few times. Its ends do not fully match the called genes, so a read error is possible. CDR3 in DNA: TGTGCTAGCAGCATACGATACGGCTACACCTTC. Translating gives CASSIRYGYTF. The chain joins TRBV7-7 to TRBJ1-2; no reliable D call. Germline assignment: CDR1 SSHAT and CDR2 FNYEAQ (reference sequence). The length of the CDR3 is 11 residues.

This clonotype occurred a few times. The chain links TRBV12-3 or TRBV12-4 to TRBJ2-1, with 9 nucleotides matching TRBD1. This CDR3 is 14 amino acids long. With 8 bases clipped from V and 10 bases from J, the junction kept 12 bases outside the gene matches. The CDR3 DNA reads TGTGCCAGCGGGAACCGGGACAGGGAAGGGGAGCAGTTCTTC. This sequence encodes CASGNRDREGEQFF.

The CDR3: CSVEEPGDEQYF. DNA for the CDR3: TGCAGCGTTGAAGAGCCAGGGGACGAGCAGTACTTC. The gene calls are TRBV29-1 and TRBJ2-7; a possible D gene is TRBD1 (6 bases). Germline assignment: CDR1 SQVTM and CDR2 ANQGSEA. The CDR3 is made up of 12 amino acids. V was shortened by 0 bases and J by 5 bases, with 8 bases between the two germline ends.

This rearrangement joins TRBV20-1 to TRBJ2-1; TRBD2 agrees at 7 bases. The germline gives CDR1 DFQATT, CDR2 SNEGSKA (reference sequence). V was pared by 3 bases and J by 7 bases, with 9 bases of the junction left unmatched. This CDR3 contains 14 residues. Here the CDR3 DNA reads TGCAGTGCTAGGAGCGGGATAGTAAGTAATGAGCAGTTCTTC. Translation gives CSARSGIVSNEQFF.

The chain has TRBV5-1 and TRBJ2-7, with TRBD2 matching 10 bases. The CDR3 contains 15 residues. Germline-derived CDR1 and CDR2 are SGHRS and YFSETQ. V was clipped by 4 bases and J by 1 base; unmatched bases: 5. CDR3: CASSPAGGRSYEQYF. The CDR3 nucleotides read TGCGCCAGCAGCCCAGCGGGAGGGCGGTCCTACGAGCAGTACTTC.

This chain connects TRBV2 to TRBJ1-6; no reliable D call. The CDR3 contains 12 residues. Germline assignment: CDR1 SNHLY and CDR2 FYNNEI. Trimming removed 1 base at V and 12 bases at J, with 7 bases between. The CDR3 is CASSEGTKPLHF. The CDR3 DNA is TGTGCCAGCAGTGAAGGGACTAAACCCCTCCACTTT.

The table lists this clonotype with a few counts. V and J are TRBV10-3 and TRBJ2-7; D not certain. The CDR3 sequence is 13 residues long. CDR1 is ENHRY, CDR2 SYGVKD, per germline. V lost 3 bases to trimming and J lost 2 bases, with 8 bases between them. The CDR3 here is CAISDSLAYEQYF. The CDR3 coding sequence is TGTGCCATCAGTGATAGTCTCGCCTACGAGCAGTACTTC.

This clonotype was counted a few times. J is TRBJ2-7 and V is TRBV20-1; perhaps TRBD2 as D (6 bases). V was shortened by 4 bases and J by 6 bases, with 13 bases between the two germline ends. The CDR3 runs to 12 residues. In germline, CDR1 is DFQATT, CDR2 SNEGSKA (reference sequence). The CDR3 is CSANGGGAEQYF. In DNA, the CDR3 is TGCAGTGCTAACGGGGGAGGAGCCGAGCAGTACTTC.

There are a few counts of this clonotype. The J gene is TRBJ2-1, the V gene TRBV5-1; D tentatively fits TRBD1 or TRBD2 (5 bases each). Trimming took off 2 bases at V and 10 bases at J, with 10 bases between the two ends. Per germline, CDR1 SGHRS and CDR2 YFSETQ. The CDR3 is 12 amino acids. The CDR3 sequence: CASSLVGEEQFF. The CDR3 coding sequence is TGCGCCAGCAGCTTAGTAGGGGAGGAGCAGTTCTTC. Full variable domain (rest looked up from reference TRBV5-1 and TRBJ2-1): KAGVTQTPRYLIKTRGQQVTLSCSPISGHRSVSWYQQTPGQGLQFLFEYFSETQRNKGNFPGRFSGRQFSNSRSEMNVSTLELGDSALYLCASSLVGEEQFFGPGTRLTVL.

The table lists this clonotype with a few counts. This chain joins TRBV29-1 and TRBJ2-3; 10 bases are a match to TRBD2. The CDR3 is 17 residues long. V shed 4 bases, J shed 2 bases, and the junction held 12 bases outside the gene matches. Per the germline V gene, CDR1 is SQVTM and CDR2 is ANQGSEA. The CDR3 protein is CSVGRFTSGVLTDTQYF. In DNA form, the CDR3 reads TGCAGCGTTGGACGGTTCACTAGCGGGGTTCTCACAGATACGCAGTATTTT.